These T cell receptor beta chains were read from a single sample in a study of CD8 T cells in Susac syndrome. TCRdb itself ran the immunoSEQ multiplex PCR reads through MiXCR, one entry per CDR3 protein. The sample gives 200,000 to 300,000 distinct CDR3 sequences, over 85% of which show up once; roughly 0.07% is in the top ten. Sequenced material: CD4+ T cells from PBMCs. The receptor source for this set is a human donor with multiple sclerosis. CDR3s include the opening cysteine and the closing phenylalanine or tryptophan. A D gene is named only where the DNA matches it firmly. Expanded clones are given a class, and other clones once, few, many or no size at all.

-	TRBV9	TRBJ2-1	-	TGTGCCAGCAGCGTGGCTCCCCGCTACAATGAGCAGTTCTTC	CASSVAPRYNEQFF
once	TRBV18	TRBJ2-5	-	TGTGCCAGCTCACCACGAAGACAGGACTCCCCGGGGACCCAGTACTTC	CASSPRRQDSPGTQYF
-	TRBV5-1	TRBJ2-1	-	TGCGCCAGCAGCTTGGCAGCGGAGACATACAATGAGCAGTTCTTC	CASSLAAETYNEQFF
once	TRBV5-1	TRBJ1-1	TRBD1	TGCGCCAGCAGCCCCGGGACAGGGGTGTTTGACACTGAAGCTTTCTTT	CASSPGTGVFDTEAFF
-	TRBV3-1	TRBJ1-6	-	TGTGCCAGCAGCCAAGGAAAGTATAATTCACCCCTCCACTTT	CASSQGKYNSPLHF
-	TRBV20-1	TRBJ2-3	-	TGCAGTGCGAAAGCCCCGATGGGAGATACGCAGTATTTT	CSAKAPMGDTQYF
-	TRBV7-2	TRBJ2-2	TRBD1	TGTGCCAGCAGCTTCCCCGGGACAGGGTCCGCCGGGGAGCTGTTTTTT	CASSFPGTGSAGELFF
-	TRBV10-3	TRBJ2-3	-	TGTGCCATCAGTGGACCGGGACAGCGGGGAGATACGCAGTATTTT	CAISGPGQRGDTQYF
-	TRBV11-3	TRBJ2-1	-	TGTGCCAGCAGCACCCCCTGGACGGTCTCCTACAATGAGCAGTTCTTC	CASSTPWTVSYNEQFF
-	TRBV16	TRBJ1-5	-	TGTGCCAGCAGCCAAGGGACATTCTATAGCAATCAGCCCCAGCATTTT	CASSQGTFYSNQPQHF
-	TRBV5-6	TRBJ1-6	-	TGTGCCAGCAGCTTGGCACAGGGATTCGACTCACCCCTCCACTTT	CASSLAQGFDSPLHF
-	TRBV4-1	TRBJ2-1	-	TGCGCCAGCAGCCCCACGGGCGGGGAGCAGTTCTTC	CASSPTGGEQFF
-	TRBV5-1	TRBJ2-1	TRBD2	TGCGCCAGCAGCTTGGGACTAGCTAGCAATGAGCAGTTCTTC	CASSLGLASNEQFF
-	TRBV4-1	TRBJ2-7	-	TGCGCCAGCAGCCAAGCGGCCGTGGTTGCCGAGCAGTACTTC	CASSQAAVVAEQYF
-	TRBV23-1	TRBJ1-3	-	TGCGCCAGCAGTCAATCTCATATCTCTGGAAACACCATATATTTT	CASSQSHISGNTIYF